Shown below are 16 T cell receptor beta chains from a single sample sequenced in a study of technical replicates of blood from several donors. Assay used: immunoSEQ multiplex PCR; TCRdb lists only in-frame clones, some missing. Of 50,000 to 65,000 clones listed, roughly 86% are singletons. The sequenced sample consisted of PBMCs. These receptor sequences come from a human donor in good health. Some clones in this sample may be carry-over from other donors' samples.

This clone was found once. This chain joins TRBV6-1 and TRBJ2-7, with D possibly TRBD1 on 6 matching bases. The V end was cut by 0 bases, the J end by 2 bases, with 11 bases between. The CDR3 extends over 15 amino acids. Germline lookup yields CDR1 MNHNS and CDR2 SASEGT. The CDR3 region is CASSEALRGAYEQYF. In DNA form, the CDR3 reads TGTGCCAGCAGTGAAGCCCTCAGGGGAGCCTACGAGCAGTACTTC.

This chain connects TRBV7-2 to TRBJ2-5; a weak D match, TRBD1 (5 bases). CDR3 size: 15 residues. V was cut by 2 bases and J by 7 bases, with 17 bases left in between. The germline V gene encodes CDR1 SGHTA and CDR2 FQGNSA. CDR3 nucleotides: TGTGCCAGCAGCTTAAGGGGCTCTACTTTGGGGACCCAGTACTTC. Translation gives CASSLRGSTLGTQYF.

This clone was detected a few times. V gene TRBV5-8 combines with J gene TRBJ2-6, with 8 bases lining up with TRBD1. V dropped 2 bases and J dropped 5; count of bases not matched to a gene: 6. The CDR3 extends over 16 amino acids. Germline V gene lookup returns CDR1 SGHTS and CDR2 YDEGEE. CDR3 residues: CASSLITGGWANVLTF. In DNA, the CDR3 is TGTGCCAGCAGCTTAATCACAGGGGGATGGGCCAACGTCCTGACTTTC.

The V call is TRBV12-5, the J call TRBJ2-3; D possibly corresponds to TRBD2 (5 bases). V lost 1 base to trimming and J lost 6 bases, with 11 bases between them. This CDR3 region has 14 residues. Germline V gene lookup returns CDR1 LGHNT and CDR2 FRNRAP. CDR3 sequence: CASGLANGLDTQYF. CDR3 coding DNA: TGTGCTAGTGGTTTGGCCAACGGACTGGATACGCAGTATTTT.

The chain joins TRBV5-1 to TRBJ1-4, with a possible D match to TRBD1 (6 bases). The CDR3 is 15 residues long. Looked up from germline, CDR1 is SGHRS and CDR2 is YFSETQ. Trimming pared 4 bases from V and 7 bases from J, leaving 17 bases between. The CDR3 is CASSQTGSFLEKLFF. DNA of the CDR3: TGCGCCAGCAGCCAAACAGGGTCTTTCCTTGAAAAACTGTTTTTT.

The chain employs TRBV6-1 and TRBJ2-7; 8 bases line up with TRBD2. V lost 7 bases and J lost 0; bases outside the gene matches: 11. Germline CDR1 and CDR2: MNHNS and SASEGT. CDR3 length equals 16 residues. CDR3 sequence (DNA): TGTGCCAGCACTGACCGGGGCGGGGGGCTCTCCTACGAGCAGTACTTC. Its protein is CASTDRGGGLSYEQYF.

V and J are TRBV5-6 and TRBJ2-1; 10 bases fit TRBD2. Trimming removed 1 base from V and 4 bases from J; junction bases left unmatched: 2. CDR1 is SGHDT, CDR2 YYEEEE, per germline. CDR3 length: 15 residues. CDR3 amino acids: CASSLSSGGYNEQFF. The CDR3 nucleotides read TGTGCCAGCAGCTTGAGTAGCGGGGGGTACAATGAGCAGTTCTTC.

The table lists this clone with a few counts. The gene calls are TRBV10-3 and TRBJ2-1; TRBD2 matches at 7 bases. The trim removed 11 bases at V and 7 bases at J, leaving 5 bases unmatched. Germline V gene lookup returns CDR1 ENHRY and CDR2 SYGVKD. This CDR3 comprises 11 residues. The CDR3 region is CAVGGGNEQFF. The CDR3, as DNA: TGTGCCGTTGGGGGGGGTAATGAGCAGTTCTTC.

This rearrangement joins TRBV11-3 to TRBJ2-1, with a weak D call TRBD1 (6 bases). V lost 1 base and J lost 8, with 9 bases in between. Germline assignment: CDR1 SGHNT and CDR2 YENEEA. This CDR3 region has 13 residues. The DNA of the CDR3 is TGTGCCAGCAGCTTAGTCAGGGGTTATGAGCAGTTCTTC. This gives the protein CASSLVRGYEQFF. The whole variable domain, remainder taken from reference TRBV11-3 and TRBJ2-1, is EAGVVQSPRYKIIEKKQPVAFWCNPISGHNTLYWYLQNLGQGPELLIRYENEEAVDDSQLPKDRFSAERLKGVDSTLKIQPAELGDSAVYLCASSLVRGYEQFFGPGTRLTVL.

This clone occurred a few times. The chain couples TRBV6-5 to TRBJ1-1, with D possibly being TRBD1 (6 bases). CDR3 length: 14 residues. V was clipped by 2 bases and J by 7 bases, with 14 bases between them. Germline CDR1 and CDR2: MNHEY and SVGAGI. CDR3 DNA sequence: TGTGCCAGCAGTTACCAGGGGCGCGGTAATGAAGCTTTCTTT. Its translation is CASSYQGRGNEAFF.

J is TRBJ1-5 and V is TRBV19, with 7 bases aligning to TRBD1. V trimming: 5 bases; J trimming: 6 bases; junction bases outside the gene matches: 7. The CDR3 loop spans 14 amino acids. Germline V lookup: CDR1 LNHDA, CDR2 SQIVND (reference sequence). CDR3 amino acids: CASSDRDISQPQHF. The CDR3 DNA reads TGTGCCAGTAGTGACAGGGACATCTCTCAGCCCCAGCATTTT. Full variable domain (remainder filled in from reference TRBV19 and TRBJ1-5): DGGITQSPKYLFRKEGQNVTLSCEQNLNHDAMYWYRQDPGQGLRLIYYSQIVNDFQKGDIAEGYSVSREKKESFPLTVTSAQKNPTAFYLCASSDRDISQPQHFGDGTRLSIL.

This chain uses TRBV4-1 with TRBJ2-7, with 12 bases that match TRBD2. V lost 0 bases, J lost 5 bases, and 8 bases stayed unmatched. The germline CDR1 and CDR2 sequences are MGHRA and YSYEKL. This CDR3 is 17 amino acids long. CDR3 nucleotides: TGCGCCAGCAGCCAAGAGGCTAGCGGGGGGGCGGGGGACGAGCAGTACTTC. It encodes CASSQEASGGAGDEQYF.

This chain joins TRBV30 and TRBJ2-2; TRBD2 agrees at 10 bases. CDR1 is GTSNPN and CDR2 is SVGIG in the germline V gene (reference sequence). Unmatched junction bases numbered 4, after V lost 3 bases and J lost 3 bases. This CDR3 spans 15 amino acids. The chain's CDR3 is CAWSSGLADTGELFF. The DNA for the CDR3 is TGTGCCTGGAGCAGTGGACTAGCGGACACCGGGGAGCTGTTTTTT.

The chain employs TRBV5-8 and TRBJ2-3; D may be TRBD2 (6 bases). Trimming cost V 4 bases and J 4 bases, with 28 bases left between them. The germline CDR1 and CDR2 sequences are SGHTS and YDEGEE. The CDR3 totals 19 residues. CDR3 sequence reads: CASSTGLLSSFFYADTQYF. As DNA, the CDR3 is TGTGCCAGCAGCACCGGACTATTAAGTAGTTTTTTTTACGCAGATACGCAGTATTTT.

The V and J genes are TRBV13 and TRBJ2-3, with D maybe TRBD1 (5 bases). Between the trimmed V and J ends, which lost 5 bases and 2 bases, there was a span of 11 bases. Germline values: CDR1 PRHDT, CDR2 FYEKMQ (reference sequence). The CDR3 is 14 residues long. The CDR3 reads CASSPRTNTDTQYF. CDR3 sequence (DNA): TGTGCCAGCAGCCCTCGGACAAACACAGATACGCAGTATTTT.

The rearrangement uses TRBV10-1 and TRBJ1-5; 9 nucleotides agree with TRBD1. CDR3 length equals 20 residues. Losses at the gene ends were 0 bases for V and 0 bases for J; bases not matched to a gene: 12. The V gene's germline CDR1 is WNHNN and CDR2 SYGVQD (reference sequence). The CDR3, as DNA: TGCGCCAGCAGTGAGTCCCCTCGGGACAGGGTCGAATATAGCAATCAGCCCCAGCATTTT. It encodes CASSESPRDRVEYSNQPQHF.